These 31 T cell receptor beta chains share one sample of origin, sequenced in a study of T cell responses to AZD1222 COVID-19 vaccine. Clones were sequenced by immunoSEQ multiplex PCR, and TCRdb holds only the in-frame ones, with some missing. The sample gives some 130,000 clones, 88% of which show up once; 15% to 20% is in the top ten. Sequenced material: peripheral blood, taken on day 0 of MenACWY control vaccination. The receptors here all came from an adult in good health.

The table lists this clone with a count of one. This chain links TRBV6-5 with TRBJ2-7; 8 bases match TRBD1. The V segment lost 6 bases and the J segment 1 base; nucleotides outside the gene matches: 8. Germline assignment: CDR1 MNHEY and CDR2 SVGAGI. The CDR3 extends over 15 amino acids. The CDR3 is CASRNTGGLSYEQYF. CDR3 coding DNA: TGTGCCAGCAGGAATACAGGGGGATTATCCTACGAGCAGTACTTC.

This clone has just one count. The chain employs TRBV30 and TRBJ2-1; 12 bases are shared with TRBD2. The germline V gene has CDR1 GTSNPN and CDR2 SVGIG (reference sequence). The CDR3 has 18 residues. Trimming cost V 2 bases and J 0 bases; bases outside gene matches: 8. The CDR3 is CAWSMAETSGSSYNEQFF. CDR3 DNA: TGTGCCTGGAGTATGGCAGAGACTAGCGGGAGCTCCTACAATGAGCAGTTCTTC.

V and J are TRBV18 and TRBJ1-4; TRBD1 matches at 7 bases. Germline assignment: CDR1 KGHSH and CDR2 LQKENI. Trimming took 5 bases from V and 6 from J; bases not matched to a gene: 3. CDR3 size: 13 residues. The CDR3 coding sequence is TGTGCCAGCTCAGAAGGACAGGATGAAAAACTGTTTTTT. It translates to CASSEGQDEKLFF.

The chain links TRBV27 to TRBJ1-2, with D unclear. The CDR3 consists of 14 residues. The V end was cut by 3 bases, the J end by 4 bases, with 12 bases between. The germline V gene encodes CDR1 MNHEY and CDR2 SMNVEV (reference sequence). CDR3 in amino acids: CASSFLSRAYGYTF. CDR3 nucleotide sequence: TGTGCCAGCAGTTTCCTCAGTAGGGCCTATGGCTACACCTTC.

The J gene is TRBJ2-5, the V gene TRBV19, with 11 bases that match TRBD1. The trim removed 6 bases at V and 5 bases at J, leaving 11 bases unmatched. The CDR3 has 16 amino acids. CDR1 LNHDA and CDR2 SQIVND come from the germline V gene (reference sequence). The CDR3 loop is CASSKRTGGRRETQYF. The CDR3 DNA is TGTGCCAGTAGCAAAAGGACAGGGGGCCGTAGGGAGACCCAGTACTTC.

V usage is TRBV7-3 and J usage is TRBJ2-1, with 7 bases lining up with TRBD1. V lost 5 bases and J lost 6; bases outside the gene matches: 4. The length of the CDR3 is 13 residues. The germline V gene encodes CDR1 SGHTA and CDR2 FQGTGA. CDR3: CASSQGQPNEQFF. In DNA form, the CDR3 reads TGTGCCAGCAGCCAGGGACAGCCCAATGAGCAGTTCTTC.

The CDR3 loop is CASSRSRDSGEAFF. For the CDR3, the DNA is TGTGCCAGTAGTCGGTCTCGGGATTCCGGTGAAGCTTTCTTT. The rearrangement joins TRBV19 to TRBJ1-1; D unclear. Trimming stripped 5 bases from V and 7 bases from J, with 17 bases between. The CDR3 consists of 14 residues. Germline CDR1 and CDR2: LNHDA and SQIVND (reference sequence).

Here the CDR3 DNA reads TGTGCCAGTAGTATAGAAAACCGGTACAATGAGCAGTTCTTC. This sequence encodes CASSIENRYNEQFF. J is TRBJ2-1 and V is TRBV19; no reliable D call. CDR1 is LNHDA and CDR2 is SQIVND in the germline V gene (reference sequence). CDR3 length equals 14 residues. The V end was cut by 0 bases, the J end by 4 bases, with 7 bases between.

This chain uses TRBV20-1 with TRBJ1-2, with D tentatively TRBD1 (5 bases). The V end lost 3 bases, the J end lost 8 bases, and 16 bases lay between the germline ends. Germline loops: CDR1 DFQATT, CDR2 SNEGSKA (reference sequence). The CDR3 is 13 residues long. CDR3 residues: CSASSAPGRGYTF. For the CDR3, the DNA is TGCAGTGCTAGTTCGGCCCCAGGGAGGGGCTACACCTTC.

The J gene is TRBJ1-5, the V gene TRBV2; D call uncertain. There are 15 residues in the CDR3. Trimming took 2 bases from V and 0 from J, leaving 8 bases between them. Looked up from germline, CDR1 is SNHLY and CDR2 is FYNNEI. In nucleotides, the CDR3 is TGTGCCAGCAGTGAAACTGGTTTTAGCAATCAGCCCCAGCATTTT. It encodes CASSETGFSNQPQHF.

The CDR3 DNA reads as TGTGCCAGCAGCCCCATCAGGGTCAGTGGGGACATTCAGTACTTC. Translating gives CASSPIRVSGDIQYF. The chain couples TRBV27 to TRBJ2-4, with a tentative D call TRBD1 (5 bases). V was pared by 6 bases and J by 8 bases, with 20 bases between. Germline CDR1 reads MNHEY; CDR2 reads SMNVEV (reference sequence). The CDR3 extends over 15 amino acids.

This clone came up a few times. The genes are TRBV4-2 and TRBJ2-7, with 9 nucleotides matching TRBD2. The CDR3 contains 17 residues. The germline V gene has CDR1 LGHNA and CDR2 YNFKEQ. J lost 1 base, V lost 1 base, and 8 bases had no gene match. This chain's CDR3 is CASSQVLASGISYEQYF. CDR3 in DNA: TGTGCCAGCAGCCAAGTCTTAGCTAGCGGGATATCCTACGAGCAGTACTTC.

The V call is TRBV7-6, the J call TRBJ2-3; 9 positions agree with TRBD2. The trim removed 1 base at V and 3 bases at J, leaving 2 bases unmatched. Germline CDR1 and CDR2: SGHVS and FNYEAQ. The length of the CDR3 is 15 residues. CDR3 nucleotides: TGTGCCAGCAGCTTAGAAACTAGCGGGACAGATACGCAGTATTTT. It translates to CASSLETSGTDTQYF.

The DNA of the CDR3 is TGCGCCAGCAGGACCACTAGGGACAGGGCATACTATGGCTACACCTTC. Translating it yields CASRTTRDRAYYGYTF. The chain carries TRBV5-1 and TRBJ1-2; 9 bases map to TRBD1. The CDR3 extends over 16 amino acids. Germline V CDR1 and CDR2: SGHRS, YFSETQ. V dropped 5 bases and J dropped 3; count of bases not matched to a gene: 11.

The CDR3 here is CASSQARTVPYGYTF. The DNA for the CDR3 is TGCGCCAGCAGCCAGGCCCGGACAGTTCCCTATGGCTACACCTTC. The J gene is TRBJ1-2, the V gene TRBV4-1, with a possible D match to TRBD1 (6 bases). Trimming removed 3 bases at V and 4 bases at J, with 15 bases between. CDR1 is MGHRA and CDR2 is YSYEKL in the germline V gene. The CDR3 loop spans 15 amino acids.

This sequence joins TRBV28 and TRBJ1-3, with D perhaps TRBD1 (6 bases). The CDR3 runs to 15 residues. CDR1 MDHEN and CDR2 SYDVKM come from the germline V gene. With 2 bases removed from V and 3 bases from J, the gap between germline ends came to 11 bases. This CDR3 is CASSLGGARGNTIYF. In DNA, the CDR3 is TGTGCCAGCAGTTTAGGGGGGGCTCGTGGAAACACCATATATTTT.

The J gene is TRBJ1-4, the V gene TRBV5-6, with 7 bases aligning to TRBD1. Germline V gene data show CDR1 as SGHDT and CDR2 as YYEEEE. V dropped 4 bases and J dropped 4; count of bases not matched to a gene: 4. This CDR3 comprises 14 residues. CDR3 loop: CASSRQGINEKLFF. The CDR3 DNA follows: TGTGCCAGCAGCCGACAGGGAATTAATGAAAAACTGTTTTTT.

CDR3 amino acids: CASSLSGGDYGYTF. CDR3 sequence (DNA): TGCGCCAGCAGCTTATCAGGGGGGGACTATGGCTACACCTTC. The chain has TRBV5-1 and TRBJ1-2, with 7 bases identical to TRBD1. This CDR3 is 14 amino acids long. J was trimmed by 3 bases and V by 2 bases; bases with no gene match: 4. Germline CDR1 is SGHRS and CDR2 is YFSETQ.

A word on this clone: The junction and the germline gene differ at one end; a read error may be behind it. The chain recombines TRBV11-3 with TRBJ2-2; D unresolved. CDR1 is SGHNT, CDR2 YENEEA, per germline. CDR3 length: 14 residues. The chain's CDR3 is CASSIDFNTGELFF. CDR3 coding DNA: TGTGCCAGCAGCATAGACTTTAACACCGGGGAGCTGTTTTTT.

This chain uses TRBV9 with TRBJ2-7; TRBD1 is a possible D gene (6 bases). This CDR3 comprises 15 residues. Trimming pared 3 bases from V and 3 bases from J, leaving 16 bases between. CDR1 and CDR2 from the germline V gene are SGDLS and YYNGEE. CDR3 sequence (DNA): TGTGCCAGCAGCGCAGAGGACAGCACGCACTACGAGCAGTACTTC. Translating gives CASSAEDSTHYEQYF.

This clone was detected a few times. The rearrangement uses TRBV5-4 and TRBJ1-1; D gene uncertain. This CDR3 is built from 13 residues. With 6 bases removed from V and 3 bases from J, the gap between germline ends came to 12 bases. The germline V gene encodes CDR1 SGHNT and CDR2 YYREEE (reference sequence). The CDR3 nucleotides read TGTGCCAGCAAAGGTTCCGGGGACACTGAAGCTTTCTTT. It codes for CASKGSGDTEAFF.

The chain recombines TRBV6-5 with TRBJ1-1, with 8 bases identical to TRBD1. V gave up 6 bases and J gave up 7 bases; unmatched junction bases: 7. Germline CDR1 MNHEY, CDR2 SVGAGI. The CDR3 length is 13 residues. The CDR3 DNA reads TGTGCCAGCAGGTCCGACAGGGGCGGTGAAGCTTTCTTT. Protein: CASRSDRGGEAFF.

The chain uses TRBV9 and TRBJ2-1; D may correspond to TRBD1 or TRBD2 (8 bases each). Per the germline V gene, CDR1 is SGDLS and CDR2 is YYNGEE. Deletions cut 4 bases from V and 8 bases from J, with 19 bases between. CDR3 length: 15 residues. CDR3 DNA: TGTGCCAGCAGCCCCGATATAGCGGGACAGGATGAGCAGTTCTTC. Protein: CASSPDIAGQDEQFF.

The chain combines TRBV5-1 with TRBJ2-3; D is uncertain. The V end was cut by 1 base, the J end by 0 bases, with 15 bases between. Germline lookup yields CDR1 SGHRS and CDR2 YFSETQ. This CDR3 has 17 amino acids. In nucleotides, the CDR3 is TGCGCCAGCAGCTTGCCAAGCTTAGATTCTAGCACAGATACGCAGTATTTT. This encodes CASSLPSLDSSTDTQYF.

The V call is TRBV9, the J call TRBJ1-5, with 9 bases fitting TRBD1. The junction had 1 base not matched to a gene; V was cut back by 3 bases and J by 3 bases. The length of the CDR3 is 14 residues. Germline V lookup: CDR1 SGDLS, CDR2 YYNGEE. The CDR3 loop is CASSGTGVNQPQHF. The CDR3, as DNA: TGTGCCAGCAGCGGGACAGGGGTCAATCAGCCCCAGCATTTT.

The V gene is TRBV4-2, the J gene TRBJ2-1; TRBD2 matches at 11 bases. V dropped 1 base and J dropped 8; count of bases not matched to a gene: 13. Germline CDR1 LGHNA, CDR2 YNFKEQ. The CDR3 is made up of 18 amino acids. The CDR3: CASSQVSIAGGVPDEQFF. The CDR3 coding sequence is TGTGCCAGCAGCCAAGTCTCAATAGCGGGAGGGGTACCCGATGAGCAGTTCTTC.

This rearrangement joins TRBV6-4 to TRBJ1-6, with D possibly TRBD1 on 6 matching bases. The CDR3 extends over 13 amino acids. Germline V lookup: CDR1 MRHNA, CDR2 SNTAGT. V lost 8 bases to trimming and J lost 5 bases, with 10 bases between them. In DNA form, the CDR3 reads TGTGCCAGCCGAGGACAGAATAATTCACCCCTCCACTTT. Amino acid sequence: CASRGQNNSPLHF.

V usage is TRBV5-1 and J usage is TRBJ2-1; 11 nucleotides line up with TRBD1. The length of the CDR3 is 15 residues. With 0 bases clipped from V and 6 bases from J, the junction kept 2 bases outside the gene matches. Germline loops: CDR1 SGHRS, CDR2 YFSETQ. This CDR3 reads CASSLGTGGINEQFF. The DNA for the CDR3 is TGCGCCAGCAGCTTGGGGACAGGGGGCATCAATGAGCAGTTCTTC. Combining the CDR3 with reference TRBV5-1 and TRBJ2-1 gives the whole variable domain KAGVTQTPRYLIKTRGQQVTLSCSPISGHRSVSWYQQTPGQGLQFLFEYFSETQRNKGNFPGRFSGRQFSNSRSEMNVSTLELGDSALYLCASSLGTGGINEQFFGPGTRLTVL.

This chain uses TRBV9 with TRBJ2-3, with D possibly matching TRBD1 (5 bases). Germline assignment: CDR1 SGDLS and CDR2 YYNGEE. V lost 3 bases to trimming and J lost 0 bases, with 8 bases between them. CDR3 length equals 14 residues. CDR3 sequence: CASSASGSTDTQYF. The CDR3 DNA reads TGTGCCAGCAGCGCATCAGGGAGCACAGATACGCAGTATTTT.

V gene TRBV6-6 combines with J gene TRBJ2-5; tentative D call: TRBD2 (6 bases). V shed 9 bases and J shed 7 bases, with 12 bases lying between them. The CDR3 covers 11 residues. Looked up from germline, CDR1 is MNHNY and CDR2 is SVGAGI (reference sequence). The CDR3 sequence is CASFLGGTQYF. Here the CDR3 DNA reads TGTGCCAGTTTCCTGGGGGGGACCCAGTACTTC.

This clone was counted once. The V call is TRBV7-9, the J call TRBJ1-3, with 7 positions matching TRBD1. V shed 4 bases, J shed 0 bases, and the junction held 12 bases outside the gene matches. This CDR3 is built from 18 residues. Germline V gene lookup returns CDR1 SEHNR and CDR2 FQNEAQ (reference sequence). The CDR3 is CASSSSGDSEDSGNTIYF. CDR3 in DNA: TGTGCCAGCAGCTCTAGTGGGGACAGTGAAGACTCTGGAAACACCATATATTTT.